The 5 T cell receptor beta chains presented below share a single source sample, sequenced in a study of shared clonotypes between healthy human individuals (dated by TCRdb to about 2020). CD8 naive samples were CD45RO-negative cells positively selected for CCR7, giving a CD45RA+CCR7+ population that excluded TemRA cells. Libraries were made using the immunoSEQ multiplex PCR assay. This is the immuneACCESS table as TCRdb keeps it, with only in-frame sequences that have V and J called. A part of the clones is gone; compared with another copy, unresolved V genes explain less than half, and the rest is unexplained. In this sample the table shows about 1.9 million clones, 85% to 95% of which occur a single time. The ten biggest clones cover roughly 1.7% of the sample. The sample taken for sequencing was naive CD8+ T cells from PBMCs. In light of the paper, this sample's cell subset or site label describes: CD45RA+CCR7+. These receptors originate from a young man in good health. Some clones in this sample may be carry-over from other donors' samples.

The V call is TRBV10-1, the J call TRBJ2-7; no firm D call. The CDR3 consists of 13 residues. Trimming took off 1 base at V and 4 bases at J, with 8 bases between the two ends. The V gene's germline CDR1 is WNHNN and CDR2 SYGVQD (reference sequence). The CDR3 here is CASSELAGYEQYF. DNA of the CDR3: TGCGCCAGCAGTGAGTTGGCTGGGTACGAGCAGTACTTC.

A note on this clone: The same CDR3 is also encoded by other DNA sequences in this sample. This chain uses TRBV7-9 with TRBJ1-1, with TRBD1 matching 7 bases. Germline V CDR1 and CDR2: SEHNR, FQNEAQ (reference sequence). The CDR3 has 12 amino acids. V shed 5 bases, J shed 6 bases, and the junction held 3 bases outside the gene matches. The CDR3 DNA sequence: TGTGCCAGCAGCCCAGGGGGGGCTGAAGCTTTCTTT. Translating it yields CASSPGGAEAFF.

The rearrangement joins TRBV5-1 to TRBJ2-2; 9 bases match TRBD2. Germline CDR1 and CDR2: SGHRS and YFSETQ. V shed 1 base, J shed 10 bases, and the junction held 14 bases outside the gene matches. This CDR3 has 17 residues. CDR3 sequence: CASSLSLREGLAKELFF. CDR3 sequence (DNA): TGCGCCAGCAGCTTGTCGTTGCGGGAGGGCCTTGCCAAGGAGCTGTTTTTT. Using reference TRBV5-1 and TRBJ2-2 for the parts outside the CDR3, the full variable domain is KAGVTQTPRYLIKTRGQQVTLSCSPISGHRSVSWYQQTPGQGLQFLFEYFSETQRNKGNFPGRFSGRQFSNSRSEMNVSTLELGDSALYLCASSLSLREGLAKELFFGEGSRLTVL.

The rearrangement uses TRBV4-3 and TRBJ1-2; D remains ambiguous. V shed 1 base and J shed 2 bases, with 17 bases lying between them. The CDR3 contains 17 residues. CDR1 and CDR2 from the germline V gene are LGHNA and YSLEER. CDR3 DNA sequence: TGCGCCAGCAGCCAAGCCCTAGTGAGAGAGGCCAACTATGGCTACACCTTC. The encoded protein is CASSQALVREANYGYTF.

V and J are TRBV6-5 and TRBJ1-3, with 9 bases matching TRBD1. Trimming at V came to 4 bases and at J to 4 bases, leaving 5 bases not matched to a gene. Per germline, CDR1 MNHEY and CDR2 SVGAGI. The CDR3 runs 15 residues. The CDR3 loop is CASSWGQGGGNTIYF. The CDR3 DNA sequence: TGTGCCAGCAGTTGGGGACAGGGTGGAGGAAACACCATATATTTT.